This passage covers 3 T cell receptor beta chains from one sample sequenced in a study of post-analysis software for immune sequencing data. Study results and limitations: Roughly 5 TRBV segments, TRBV5-6, TRBV5-1 and TRBV20-1 among them, were found more frequent in patients than controls.

These receptors have no known antigen. TCR beta libraries were prepared from cDNA with unique molecular identifiers. TCRdb reprocessed the PCR reads via MiXCR and lists one record per CDR3 protein. The sample lists roughly 800,000 distinct CDR3 sequences; about 32% were seen once. What was sequenced was blood. The receptor source for this set is a girl between 10 and 17 years old with multiple sclerosis.

In its sample, this clonotype was seen a few times. J is TRBJ2-1 and V is TRBV7-2; 8 bases line up with TRBD2. V lost 3 bases to trimming and J lost 7 bases; unmatched junction nucleotides: 2. Germline loops: CDR1 SGHTA, CDR2 FQGNSA. The CDR3 sequence is 13 residues long. The CDR3 DNA reads as TGTGCCAGCAGCTTCTTAGCGGGGAATGAGCAGTTCTTC. This encodes CASSFLAGNEQFF.

This clonotype has more than one count but fewer than ten. V usage is TRBV28 and J usage is TRBJ2-1; 11 nucleotides match TRBD2. The germline gives CDR1 MDHEN, CDR2 SYDVKM. V dropped 3 bases and J dropped 3; count of bases not matched to a gene: 10. The CDR3 contains 18 residues. For the CDR3, the DNA is TGTGCCAGCAGTTTGAGACTAGCGGGGTCAATCCTCTACAATGAGCAGTTCTTC. Its translation: CASSLRLAGSILYNEQFF.

The J gene is TRBJ1-2, the V gene TRBV20-1, with unresolved D. This CDR3 region has 14 residues. Between the trimmed V and J ends, which lost 6 bases and 4 bases, there was a span of 18 bases. Per the germline V gene, CDR1 is DFQATT and CDR2 is SNEGSKA (reference sequence). CDR3 amino acids: CSAHEGPFLYGYTF. The CDR3 DNA follows: TGCAGTGCCCATGAGGGCCCATTTCTCTATGGCTACACCTTC.